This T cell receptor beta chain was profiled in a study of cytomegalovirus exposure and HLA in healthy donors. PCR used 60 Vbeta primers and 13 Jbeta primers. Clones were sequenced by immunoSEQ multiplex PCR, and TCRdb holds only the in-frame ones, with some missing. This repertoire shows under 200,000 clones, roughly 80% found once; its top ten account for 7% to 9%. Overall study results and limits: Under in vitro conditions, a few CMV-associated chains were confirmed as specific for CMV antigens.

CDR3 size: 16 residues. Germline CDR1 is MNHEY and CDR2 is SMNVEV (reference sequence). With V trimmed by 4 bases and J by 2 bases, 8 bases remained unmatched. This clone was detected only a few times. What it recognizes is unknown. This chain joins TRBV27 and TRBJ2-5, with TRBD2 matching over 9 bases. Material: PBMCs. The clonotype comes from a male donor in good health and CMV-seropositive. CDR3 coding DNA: TGTGCCAGCAGTTCCGGCCGGCGGGGGGGGCAAGAGACCCAGTACTTC. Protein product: CASSSGRRGGQETQYF.